The rows below give T cell receptor beta chains drawn from one sample of a study of T cell clonotyping in hematopoietic cell transplantation. Repertoires were generated with immunoSEQ multiplex PCR, while TCRdb's copy carries only in-frame clones and drops some. The sample records 6,500 to 9,500 clones, 90% to 97% being singletons. Sequencing used PBMCs, obtained 30 days after allogeneic stem cell transplant. The receptors were sampled from a male patient aged 40-50 years who had an allogeneic stem cell transplant from a related donor, so the T cells may come from the graft donor. Some clones in this sample may be carry-over from other donors' samples. Both conserved end residues are part of each CDR3. A D gene is named only where the DNA matches it firmly. For some rows the clone size is stated as once, few or many, or as a class when expanded; others skip it.

v_call	clone_size	d_call	j_call	cdr3_aa	cdr3_nt
TRBV30	-	TRBD2	TRBJ2-7	CAWSGERGGSYEQYF	TGTGCCTGGAGTGGAGAACGGGGGGGTTCCTACGAGCAGTACTTC
TRBV30	once	-	TRBJ2-7	CAWSKGRIFSYEQYF	TGTGCCTGGAGTAAGGGCAGGATATTCTCCTACGAGCAGTACTTC
TRBV7-7	-	-	TRBJ1-1	CASSLTAWDTEAFF	TGTGCTAGCAGTTTGACAGCGTGGGACACTGAAGCTTTCTTT
TRBV7-6	-	-	TRBJ1-1	CASSPAVTVNTEAFF	TGTGCCAGCAGCCCAGCGGTGACGGTGAACACTGAAGCTTTCTTT
TRBV28	-	-	TRBJ1-1	CASSSGTRANTEAFF	TGTGCCAGCAGTTCCGGGACAAGGGCGAACACTGAAGCTTTCTTT
TRBV6-5	-	-	TRBJ2-7	CASSRSRATYEQYF	TGTGCCAGCAGCCGAAGTCGCGCAACCTACGAGCAGTACTTC
TRBV4-3	-	-	TRBJ2-7	CASSQYGGPYEQYF	TGCGCCAGCAGCCAATACGGGGGGCCTTACGAGCAGTACTTC
TRBV28	-	TRBD1	TRBJ1-6	CASSLLTRGSINSPLHF	TGTGCCAGCAGTTTATTAACCAGGGGGTCCATAAATTCACCCCTCCACTTT
TRBV30	-	TRBD2	TRBJ2-5	CAWSETGDYSVTQYF	TGTGCCTGGAGTGAGACCGGGGACTACTCGGTGACCCAGTACTTC
TRBV7-9	-	-	TRBJ2-5	CASSFSQETQYF	TGTGCCAGCAGCTTTTCCCAAGAGACCCAGTACTTC
TRBV28	-	-	TRBJ1-4	CASRDRSAVKLFF	TGTGCCAGCAGAGACCGGTCGGCGGTAAAACTGTTTTTT
TRBV5-1	-	TRBD2	TRBJ2-7	CASSLATGGPDEQYF	TGCGCCAGCAGCTTGGCAACGGGAGGGCCCGACGAGCAGTACTTC
TRBV27	-	-	TRBJ2-3	CASKTIAFWSTDTQYF	TGTGCCAGCAAGACGATCGCATTCTGGAGCACAGATACGCAGTATTTT
TRBV28	-	-	TRBJ2-5	CASSLNGGSQYF	TGTGCCAGCAGTTTAAACGGCGGGTCCCAGTACTTC
TRBV4-2	-	-	TRBJ1-1	CASSQKKELNEAFF	TGTGCCAGCAGCCAAAAGAAGGAATTAAATGAAGCTTTCTTT
TRBV13	-	-	TRBJ1-3	CASSSRSSGNTIYF	TGTGCCAGCAGCTCGCGAAGCTCTGGAAACACCATATATTTT
TRBV6-5	-	TRBD1	TRBJ1-2	CASSYSGTGVYGYTF	TGTGCCAGCAGTTACTCCGGGACAGGGGTCTATGGCTACACCTTC
TRBV10-3	-	TRBD1	TRBJ2-7	CAISDAGGSYEQYF	TGTGCCATCAGTGACGCAGGGGGCTCCTACGAGCAGTACTTC
TRBV11-1	-	TRBD1	TRBJ2-1	CASSSTRDRANEQFF	TGTGCCAGCAGCTCCACCCGTGACAGGGCCAATGAGCAGTTCTTC